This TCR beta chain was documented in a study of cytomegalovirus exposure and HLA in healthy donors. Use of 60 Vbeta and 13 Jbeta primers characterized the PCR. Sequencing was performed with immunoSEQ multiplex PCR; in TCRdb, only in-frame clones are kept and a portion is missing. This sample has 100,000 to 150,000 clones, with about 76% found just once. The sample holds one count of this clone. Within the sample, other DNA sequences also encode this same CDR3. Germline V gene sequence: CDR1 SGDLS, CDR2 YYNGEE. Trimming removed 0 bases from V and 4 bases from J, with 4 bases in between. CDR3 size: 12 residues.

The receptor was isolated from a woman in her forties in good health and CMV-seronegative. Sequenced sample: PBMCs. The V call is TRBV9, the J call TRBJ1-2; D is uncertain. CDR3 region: CASSVGSYGYTF. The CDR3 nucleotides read TGTGCCAGCAGCGTAGGCAGCTATGGCTACACCTTC.